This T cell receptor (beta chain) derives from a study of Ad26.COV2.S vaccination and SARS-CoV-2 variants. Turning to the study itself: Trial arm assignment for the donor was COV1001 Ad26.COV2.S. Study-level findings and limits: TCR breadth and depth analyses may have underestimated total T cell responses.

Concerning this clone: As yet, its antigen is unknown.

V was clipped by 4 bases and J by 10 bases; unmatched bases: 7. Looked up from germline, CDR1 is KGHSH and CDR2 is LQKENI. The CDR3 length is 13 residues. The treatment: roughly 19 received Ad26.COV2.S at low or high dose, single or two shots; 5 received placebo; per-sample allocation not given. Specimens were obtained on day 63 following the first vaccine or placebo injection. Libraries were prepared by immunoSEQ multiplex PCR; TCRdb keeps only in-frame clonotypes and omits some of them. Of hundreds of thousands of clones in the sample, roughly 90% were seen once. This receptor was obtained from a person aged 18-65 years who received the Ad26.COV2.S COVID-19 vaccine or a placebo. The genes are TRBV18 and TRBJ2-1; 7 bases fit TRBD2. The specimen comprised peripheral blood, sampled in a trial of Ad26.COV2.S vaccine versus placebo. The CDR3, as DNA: TGTGCCAGCTCACTAGCGGGTGGCGGCGAGCAGTTCTTC. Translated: CASSLAGGGEQFF.